A selection of T cell receptor beta chains follows, all from one sample in a study of OX40 agonist ivuxolimab in advanced cancers. Assay used: immunoSEQ multiplex PCR; TCRdb lists only in-frame clones, some missing. The sample shows 30,000 or so clones, more than 85% of them seen only once. The material sequenced was CD4+ or CD8+ T cells sorted from blood, taken in a trial of the OX40 agonist ivuxolimab. The receptors were sampled from an adult with an advanced solid tumor such as melanoma, head and neck, liver or kidney cancer. Each CDR3 is given with its conserved first and last residue. The D gene is left open where the match is weak. A row's size may be missing; if present it is once, few, many or a size class.

clone size	D gene	V gene	J gene	CDR3 DNA	CDR3 protein
-	-	TRBV5-8	TRBJ2-4	TGTGCCAGCAGCTTCAGGGGAGAGGCCAAAAACATTCAGTACTTC	CASSFRGEAKNIQYF
-	-	TRBV28	TRBJ2-7	TGTGCCAGCCGTACTGGACAGCTTGGGCAGTACTTC	CASRTGQLGQYF
-	-	TRBV7-3	TRBJ2-3	TGTGCCAGCAGCTTTTTCGGTGTGGCAGGGGTCACAGATACGCAGTATTTT	CASSFFGVAGVTDTQYF
-	-	TRBV6-1	TRBJ1-6	TGTGCCAGCAGTGACGGTATTGGGGGGGGGAGAGTGCGTCCACCCCTCCACTTT	CASSDGIGGGRVRPPLHF
few	TRBD1	TRBV19	TRBJ1-5	TGTGCCAGTAGTCGGGACAGGGGCCATCAGCCCCAGCATTTT	CASSRDRGHQPQHF
-	-	TRBV13	TRBJ2-1	TGTGCCAGCAGCTTGTCGTCCGGCGAGCAGTTCTTC	CASSLSSGEQFF
-	TRBD2	TRBV7-8	TRBJ2-7	TGCGCCAGCACCCCGGGAGGGAGCTACGAGCAGTACTTC	CASTPGGSYEQYF
-	TRBD2	TRBV30	TRBJ2-1	TGTGCCTGGAGCGGGAGGGACTACAATGAGCAGTTCTTC	CAWSGRDYNEQFF
-	-	TRBV27	TRBJ1-5	TGTGCCAGCAGATTCACAGGGCCGGGGCAGCCCCAGCATTTT	CASRFTGPGQPQHF
-	-	TRBV5-1	TRBJ1-1	TGCGCCAGCAGCTTGTCTTTAGGGGCGAACACTGAAGCTTTCTTT	CASSLSLGANTEAFF
-	TRBD1	TRBV5-6	TRBJ1-5	TGTGCCAGCAGAATAGAAAGGGACAGGGCTTATCAGCCCCAGCATTTT	CASRIERDRAYQPQHF
-	TRBD1	TRBV9	TRBJ2-7	TGTGCCAGCAGCAGGTGGACAGGGCACGAGCAGTACTTC	CASSRWTGHEQYF
-	-	TRBV12-2	TRBJ1-5	TGTGCAAGTCGCCCCCGGAAGCGGTACTTCCGTCATTGGGCCTATAGCAATCAGCCCCAGCATTTT	CASRPRKRYFRHWAYSNQPQHF